This TCR beta chain was identified in a study of a mutant IDH1 vaccine in newly diagnosed glioma. As to this clone: Its antigen remains unknown.

TCRdb's table, derived via immunoSEQ multiplex PCR, lists solely in-frame clones and lacks some. The top ten hold about 14% of the sample, which has approximately 70,000 clones, 84% seen once. Germline trimming cut 0 bases from V and 0 bases from J; bases unmatched to any gene: 8. CDR1 and CDR2 from the germline V gene are LGHNA and YNFKEQ. The CDR3 contains 20 residues. Time point indicated: week 23, last vaccination. A 20-mer mutant IDH1 peptide at 300 ug was injected subcutaneously with topical imiquimod. The chain recombines TRBV4-2 with TRBJ2-6, with 10 bases identical to TRBD1. This sequence originates from a man younger than 30 with glioma. The source material was PBMCs, sampled from a glioma patient whose treatment included an IDH1 peptide vaccine. CDR3 bases: TGTGCCAGCAGCCAAGATCGGGACAGGGGATTTTCCTCTGGGGCCAACGTCCTGACTTTC. It translates to CASSQDRDRGFSSGANVLTF.